This entry concerns a single TCR beta chain. The data stem from a study of blood T cell repertoires in COVID-19. Study background: Samples of COVID-19 (acute and convalescent) were obtained from the United States, Italy and Spain. The cDNA or gDNA used as material had been derived from T cells, B-cell-depleted T cells, or PBMCs.

Germline CDR1 reads LNHDA; CDR2 reads SQIVND (reference sequence). J lost 4 bases, V lost 2 bases, and 7 bases had no gene match. This CDR3 contains 15 residues. In the authors' methods: Amplification with reference gene primers provided the estimates of nucleated cell counts. Sequenced by immunoSEQ multiplex PCR; TCRdb stores in-frame clones only, minus some. Clone size and V and J calls were adopted from that table, with D and trimming inferred from the DNA. The sample lists approximately 190,000 clones; roughly 80% were seen once. The sequenced sample was peripheral blood. This receptor was obtained from a man in his 60s with active or convalescent COVID-19. The rearrangement links TRBV19 to TRBJ2-7; 8 bases are a match to TRBD2. This chain's CDR3 is CASSINPPGGYEQYF. CDR3 bases: TGTGCCAGTAGTATAAACCCCCCGGGGGGGTACGAGCAGTACTTC.